Included here is one TCR beta chain sequence, with context. Study processing details: The authors estimated nucleated cell counts from reference gene primer amplification. Assay: immunoSEQ multiplex PCR; the TCRdb copy retains only in-frame clones and omits some. V and J calls and clone size follow that table, whereas D and trimming were derived from the DNA. In the table there are about 220,000 clones, about 90% of which are singletons. Trimming took off 6 bases at V and 5 bases at J, with 14 bases between the two ends. The CDR3 runs 13 residues. Germline V CDR1 and CDR2: MNHEY, SMNVEV (reference sequence). This entry is derived from a study of blood T cell repertoires in COVID-19.

The sequence was obtained from a woman aged 30 to 39 who had recovered from COVID-19. The chain carries TRBV27 and TRBJ2-7; D possibly corresponds to TRBD2 (7 bases). The sequencing input was peripheral blood. The CDR3 coding sequence is TGTGCCAGCAGAGTGGGGGGGCTCGACGAGCAGTACTTC. Translation gives CASRVGGLDEQYF.